These 14 T cell receptor beta chains were all obtained from the same sample, sequenced in a study of CD8 T cells in Susac syndrome. An amount of RNA that ranged from roughly 0.45 to 1 ug was reverse transcribed with random hexamers. MiXCR, applied by TCRdb to the immunoSEQ multiplex PCR reads, yields one record per CDR3 protein. The sample has about 140,000 distinct CDR3 sequences; approximately 95% are singletons. Sequencing input: CD8+ T cells from PBMCs. The receptor set was obtained from a human donor in good health.

This chain uses TRBV7-9 with TRBJ2-7; unclear D gene. The CDR3 totals 13 residues. The germline V gene encodes CDR1 SEHNR and CDR2 FQNEAQ (reference sequence). With 5 bases removed from V and 3 bases from J, the gap between germline ends came to 11 bases. CDR3: CASSGYGLYEQYF. CDR3 DNA: TGTGCCAGCAGCGGCTACGGCCTCTACGAGCAGTACTTC.

V and J are TRBV5-4 and TRBJ2-5; the D gene is possibly TRBD1 (6 bases). Deletions cut 0 bases from V and 0 bases from J, with 6 bases between. CDR3 length: 14 amino acids. CDR1 and CDR2 from the germline V gene are SGHNT and YYREEE (reference sequence). In nucleotides, the CDR3 is TGTGCCAGCAGCTTGGGGGACAACCAAGAGACCCAGTACTTC. This gives the protein CASSLGDNQETQYF.

Here the CDR3 reads CASSLRETQYF. The CDR3 DNA is TGTGCCAGCAGTTTAAGGGAGACCCAGTACTTC. The chain is built from TRBV12-3 or TRBV12-4 and TRBJ2-5, with D unresolved. V shed 2 bases and J shed 5 bases, with 3 bases lying between them. The CDR3 spans 11 residues.

The chain carries TRBV20-1 and TRBJ2-7, with 8 bases identical to TRBD2. The CDR3 spans 15 residues. V shed 0 bases, J shed 5 bases, and the junction held 9 bases outside the gene matches. Germline V gene lookup returns CDR1 DFQATT and CDR2 SNEGSKA (reference sequence). The chain's CDR3 is CSARDLPGGPHEQYF. The CDR3 DNA is TGCAGTGCTAGAGATCTACCGGGGGGGCCCCACGAGCAGTACTTC.

V gene TRBV2 combines with J gene TRBJ1-5; possibly TRBD1 for D (6 bases). The ends were cut back, 7 bases at V and 2 bases at J, with 12 bases in the middle. Germline assignment: CDR1 SNHLY and CDR2 FYNNEI. CDR3 length: 14 residues. Here the CDR3 DNA reads TGTGCCAGCACTATAAACAGGGGCAATCAGCCCCAGCATTTT. As protein: CASTINRGNQPQHF.

The J gene is TRBJ1-2, the V gene TRBV29-1; TRBD1 matches at 9 bases. J lost 4 bases, V lost 6 bases, and 3 bases had no gene match. The germline V gene has CDR1 SQVTM and CDR2 ANQGSEA. CDR3 size: 12 residues. The CDR3 nucleotides read TGCAGCGTGGGACAGGGATTCTATGGCTACACCTTC. Amino acids: CSVGQGFYGYTF.

As DNA, the CDR3 is TGTGCCAGCAGCCCAGGAGGGCAGGTTGAAGCTTTCTTT. Translating gives CASSPGGQVEAFF. The V call is TRBV7-8, the J call TRBJ1-1; D gene uncertain. The V and J ends lost 5 bases and 7 bases respectively, with 14 bases between them. Germline CDR1 and CDR2: SGHVS and FQNEAQ. This CDR3 contains 13 residues.

This clonotype was detected only once. CDR3 region: CASGPGTRAYEQYF. In nucleotides, the CDR3 is TGTGCCAGCGGACCCGGGACTAGGGCCTACGAGCAGTACTTC. The rearrangement uses TRBV9 and TRBJ2-7, with 8 nucleotides matching TRBD2. This CDR3 spans 14 amino acids. Losses at the gene ends were 7 bases for V and 2 bases for J; bases not matched to a gene: 8. Per the germline V gene, CDR1 is SGDLS and CDR2 is YYNGEE.

This clonotype was seen only once. The genes are TRBV27 and TRBJ2-1, with D hard to call. The germline V gene encodes CDR1 MNHEY and CDR2 SMNVEV (reference sequence). Deletions cut 5 bases from V and 12 bases from J, with 11 bases between. The CDR3 loop spans 11 amino acids. CDR3 DNA sequence: TGTGCCAGCAGTGGCCCCACCAGGCAGTTCTTC. Its protein is CASSGPTRQFF.

The V gene is TRBV19, the J gene TRBJ1-1; no clear D gene. Looked up from germline, CDR1 is LNHDA and CDR2 is SQIVND (reference sequence). This CDR3 is 13 amino acids long. V was shortened by 7 bases and J by 5 bases, with 14 bases between the two germline ends. CDR3 amino acids: CASIREGVTEAFF. Written as DNA, the CDR3 is TGTGCCAGTATAAGGGAGGGAGTGACTGAAGCTTTCTTT. Using reference TRBV19 and TRBJ1-1 for the parts outside the CDR3, the full variable domain is DGGITQSPKYLFRKEGQNVTLSCEQNLNHDAMYWYRQDPGQGLRLIYYSQIVNDFQKGDIAEGYSVSREKKESFPLTVTSAQKNPTAFYLCASIREGVTEAFFGQGTRLTVV.

The CDR3 loop reads CSVSETGGELGEQFF. DNA of the CDR3: TGCAGCGTGAGCGAAACAGGGGGCGAATTAGGTGAGCAGTTCTTC. This chain uses TRBV29-1 with TRBJ2-1; 9 bases align to TRBD1. CDR1 and CDR2 (germline): SQVTM, ANQGSEA. The V segment lost 6 bases and the J segment 9 bases; nucleotides outside the gene matches: 15. The CDR3 sequence is 15 residues long.

The V and J genes are TRBV2 and TRBJ2-1, with D uncertain. Trimming shortened V by 10 bases and J by 10 bases, and 8 bases separated the two germline ends. CDR3 size: 9 residues. Germline values: CDR1 SNHLY, CDR2 FYNNEI. The chain's CDR3 is CATNGEQFF. CDR3 bases: TGTGCCACCAATGGAGAGCAGTTCTTC. Based on the CDR3 plus reference TRBV2 and TRBJ2-1, the full variable domain is EPEVTQTPSHQVTQMGQEVILRCVPISNHLYFYWYRQILGQKVEFLVSFYNNEISEKSEIFDDQFSVERPDGSNFTLKIRSTKLEDSAMYFCATNGEQFFGPGTRLTVL.

This sequence joins TRBV29-1 and TRBJ2-7, with a tentative D call TRBD1 (5 bases). With 7 bases removed from V and 2 bases from J, the gap between germline ends came to 21 bases. In germline, CDR1 is SQVTM, CDR2 ANQGSEA. The CDR3 totals 15 residues. The CDR3 region has the DNA TGCAGCGCCTTCGCAGGGCCCCGAGGCGCCTACGAGCAGTACTTC. Its translation: CSAFAGPRGAYEQYF.

The chain is built from TRBV4-2 and TRBJ2-7; D possibly uses TRBD1 or TRBD2 (5 bases each). This CDR3 comprises 14 residues. The V end was cut by 8 bases, the J end by 1 base, with 15 bases between. Germline CDR1 reads LGHNA; CDR2 reads YNFKEQ. The chain's CDR3 is CASGTGSTSYEQYF. As DNA, the CDR3 is TGTGCCAGCGGGACGGGATCCACATCCTACGAGCAGTACTTC.